Below are 15 T cell receptor beta chains sequenced from a single sample in a study of shared clonotypes between healthy human individuals. The data were produced by immunoSEQ multiplex PCR, yet TCRdb's version contains in-frame clones alone and is incomplete. The table has 850,000 to 1,200,000 clones, roughly 75% seen once; the top ten hold about 1.5%. The sequenced sample consisted of memory CD4+ T cells sorted from blood. The subset: CD45RA-negative fraction. Receptors originate from a man aged 18 to 30 in good health.

This clone appeared a few times. The sample carries other DNA sequences with the same CDR3. The V and J genes are TRBV11-2 and TRBJ2-1; TRBD2 aligns across 8 bases. The length of the CDR3 is 16 residues. Germline CDR1 and CDR2: SGHAT and FQNNGV. V shed 5 bases and J 0 bases; nucleotides not matched to a gene: 6. The CDR3 DNA reads as TGTGCCAGCAGCCTGCGGGGGGATAGCTCCTACAATGAGCAGTTCTTC. Translating it yields CASSLRGDSSYNEQFF.

This clone was seen only once. The chain combines TRBV25-1 with TRBJ2-2; D ambiguous. The CDR3 covers 17 residues. V shed 4 bases and J shed 0 bases, with 15 bases lying between them. From germline, CDR1 is MGHDK and CDR2 SYGVNS. The CDR3 nucleotides are TGTGCCAGCAGTGTTCTCGGGCAGACCACGAACACCGGGGAGCTGTTTTTT. It codes for CASSVLGQTTNTGELFF.

CDR3 residues: CASKGVGGNTIYF. CDR3 bases: TGTGCCAGCAAAGGGGTGGGAGGAAACACCATATATTTT. This chain uses TRBV6-5 with TRBJ1-3, with D possibly being TRBD1 (5 bases). The CDR3 spans 13 residues. Trimming took 7 bases from V and 4 from J, leaving 11 bases between them. Per the germline V gene, CDR1 is MNHEY and CDR2 is SVGAGI.

The chain couples TRBV29-1 to TRBJ1-3; D is unresolved. The CDR3 runs to 14 residues. Trimming took 2 bases from V and 0 from J, leaving 8 bases between them. Germline CDR1 is SQVTM and CDR2 is ANQGSEA. CDR3 DNA: TGCAGCGTTGAACGCGCTAACTCTGGAAACACCATATATTTT. This gives the protein CSVERANSGNTIYF. The full variable domain, with the rest looked up from reference TRBV29-1 and TRBJ1-3, is SAVISQKPSRDICQRGTSLTIQCQVDSQVTMMFWYRQQPGQSLTLIATANQGSEATYESGFVIDKFPISRPNLTFSTLTVSNMSPEDSSIYLCSVERANSGNTIYFGEGSWLTVV.

The chain joins TRBV2 to TRBJ1-2; a possible D gene is TRBD1 (6 bases). The CDR3 totals 14 residues. The V gene's germline CDR1 is SNHLY and CDR2 FYNNEI. Between the trimmed V and J ends, which lost 3 bases and 8 bases, there was a span of 16 bases. CDR3 nucleotides: TGTGCCAGCAGTGAGGGGGGCAGGGTGGCAGGCTACACCTTC. Translating it yields CASSEGGRVAGYTF. Looking up the rest from reference TRBV2 and TRBJ1-2 gives the full variable domain: EPEVTQTPSHQVTQMGQEVILRCVPISNHLYFYWYRQILGQKVEFLVSFYNNEISEKSEIFDDQFSVERPDGSNFTLKIRSTKLEDSAMYFCASSEGGRVAGYTFGSGTRLTVV.

The chain carries TRBV15 and TRBJ2-7; a weak D match, TRBD1 (6 bases). Per germline, CDR1 LNHNV and CDR2 YYDKDF (reference sequence). V was cut by 1 base and J by 6 bases, with 13 bases left in between. The CDR3 runs 14 residues. The DNA of the CDR3 is TGTGCCACCAGCAGAGCATTTACAGGGACCGAGCAGTACTTC. This encodes CATSRAFTGTEQYF.

This clone was counted a single time. This chain connects TRBV19 to TRBJ1-2, with unresolved D. Deletions cut 3 bases from V and 1 base from J, with 15 bases between. The CDR3 extends over 16 amino acids. Germline V gene data show CDR1 as LNHDA and CDR2 as SQIVND (reference sequence). CDR3 amino acids: CASSIGYSLINYGYTF. The CDR3 nucleotides read TGTGCCAGTAGTATCGGCTACAGTTTAATTAACTATGGCTACACCTTC.

The chain couples TRBV28 to TRBJ2-7, with D hard to call. The CDR3 is 12 residues long. V lost 5 bases and J lost 3, with 8 bases in between. The germline CDR1 and CDR2 sequences are MDHEN and SYDVKM. CDR3 sequence (DNA): TGTGCCAGCAGTAAAGGACGCTACGAGCAGTACTTC. Translated: CASSKGRYEQYF.

The V gene is TRBV11-2, the J gene TRBJ2-1; D remains ambiguous. V shed 0 bases and J shed 12 bases, with 15 bases lying between them. The V gene's germline CDR1 is SGHAT and CDR2 FQNNGV. The CDR3 extends over 14 amino acids. In DNA, the CDR3 is TGTGCCAGCAGCTTAGATAGAGCAAATGGTCGGCAGTTCTTC. Translating gives CASSLDRANGRQFF.

The rearrangement uses TRBV7-9 and TRBJ1-4; 7 positions agree with TRBD1. The CDR3 runs to 13 residues. Germline loops: CDR1 SEHNR, CDR2 FQNEAQ (reference sequence). V lost 5 bases and J lost 5; bases outside the gene matches: 2. CDR3 nucleotide sequence: TGTGCCAGCAGCGAACAGGGGAATGAAAAACTGTTTTTT. Encoded protein: CASSEQGNEKLFF.

V and J are TRBV4-2 and TRBJ2-3, with D possibly being TRBD1 (6 bases). V was shortened by 6 bases and J by 4 bases, with 14 bases between the two germline ends. CDR1 and CDR2 from the germline V gene are LGHNA and YNFKEQ. The CDR3 runs 14 residues. The CDR3 DNA sequence: TGTGCCAGCAGTATTGAAGGGGGAGCAGATACGCAGTATTTT. Translated, it gives CASSIEGGADTQYF.

The J gene is TRBJ1-4, the V gene TRBV5-1, with D perhaps matching TRBD1 (5 bases). CDR1 is SGHRS and CDR2 is YFSETQ in the germline V gene. Trimming removed 4 bases at V and 8 bases at J, with 12 bases between. The CDR3 totals 13 residues. DNA for the CDR3: TGCGCCAGCAGCCCCAGGGCTGCAGAAAAACTGTTTTTT. Protein: CASSPRAAEKLFF.

The J gene is TRBJ2-6, the V gene TRBV6-1; D is unresolved. CDR1 MNHNS and CDR2 SASEGT come from the germline V gene. The CDR3 covers 18 residues. Trimming left V 0 bases short and J 2 bases short, with 14 bases between. The CDR3 DNA reads as TGTGCCAGCAGTGAAGCGCAGTTTTCCAGGCCTGGGGCCAACGTCCTGACTTTC. Encoded protein: CASSEAQFSRPGANVLTF.

The chain couples TRBV7-8 to TRBJ2-7, with D perhaps being TRBD1 or TRBD2 (7 bases each). This CDR3 contains 15 residues. Trimming took off 1 base at V and 8 bases at J, with 18 bases between the two ends. CDR1 and CDR2 (germline): SGHVS, FQNEAQ. The CDR3 nucleotides read TGTGCCAGCAGCTTAGGGGGGAGGGGGCTTCTGAAGCAGTACTTC. Translated: CASSLGGRGLLKQYF. Complete variable domain (other parts from reference TRBV7-8 and TRBJ2-7): GAGVSQSPRYKVAKRGQDVALRCDPISGHVSLFWYQQALGQGPEFLTYFQNEAQLDKSGLPSDRFFAERPEGSVSTLKIQRTQQEDSAVYLCASSLGGRGLLKQYFGPGTRLTVT.

This rearrangement joins TRBV5-8 to TRBJ2-7; D gene ambiguous. V was shortened by 5 bases and J by 6 bases, with 9 bases between the two germline ends. The CDR3 has 11 amino acids. Germline-derived CDR1 and CDR2 are SGHTS and YDEGEE. CDR3 bases: TGTGCCAGCAGGACTTTGGGCGAGCAGTACTTC. As protein: CASRTLGEQYF.